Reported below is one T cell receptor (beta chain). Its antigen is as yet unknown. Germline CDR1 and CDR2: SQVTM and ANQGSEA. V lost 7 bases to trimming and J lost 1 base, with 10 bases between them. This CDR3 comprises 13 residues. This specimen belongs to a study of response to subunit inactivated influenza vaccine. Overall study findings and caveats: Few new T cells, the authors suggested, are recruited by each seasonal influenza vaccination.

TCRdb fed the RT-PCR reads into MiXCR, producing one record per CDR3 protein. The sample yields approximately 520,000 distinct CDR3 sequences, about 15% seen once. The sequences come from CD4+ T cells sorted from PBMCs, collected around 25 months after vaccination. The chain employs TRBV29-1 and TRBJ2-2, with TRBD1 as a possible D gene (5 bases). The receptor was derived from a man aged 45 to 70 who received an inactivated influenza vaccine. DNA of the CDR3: TGCAGCGGTGGACACCAGAACACCGGGGAGCTGTTTTTT. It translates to CSGGHQNTGELFF.